The T cell receptor beta chain described here comes from a study of blood T cell repertoires in COVID-19. Across the study: The origin of the acute and convalescent COVID-19 samples was the United States, Italy and Spain. T cells, B-cell-depleted T cells, or PBMCs supplied cDNA or gDNA.

CDR3 length: 15 residues. CDR1 SGHTA and CDR2 FQGNSA come from the germline V gene. V shed 2 bases and J shed 0 bases, with 11 bases lying between them. Per the authors' pipeline: Amplification of reference gene primers provided the estimated nucleated cell counts. Sequencing was performed with immunoSEQ multiplex PCR; in TCRdb, only in-frame clones are kept and a portion is missing. Clone size and V and J calls were adopted from that table, with D and trimming inferred from the DNA. The sample records over 200,000 clones, roughly 80% being singletons. The sequence was collected from a woman of 80 years or more with acute or convalescent COVID-19. This chain connects TRBV7-2 to TRBJ2-7; possibly TRBD2 for D (6 bases). The material sequenced was peripheral blood. For the CDR3, the DNA is TGTGCCAGCAGCTTACAGGGCGGGGTCTCCTACGAGCAGTACTTC. Its protein is CASSLQGGVSYEQYF.